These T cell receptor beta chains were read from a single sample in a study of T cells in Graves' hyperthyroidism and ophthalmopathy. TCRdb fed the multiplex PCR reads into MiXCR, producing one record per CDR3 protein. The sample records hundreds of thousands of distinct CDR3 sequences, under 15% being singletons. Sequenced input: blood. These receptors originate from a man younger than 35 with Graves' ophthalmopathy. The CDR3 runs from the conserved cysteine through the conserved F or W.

CASSYRGRGAEAFF | TRBV6-5
CASSTFYTDTQYF | TRBV19
CAITGRRTDNTGELFF | TRBV10-3
CASSSTGVEAQYF | TRBV13
CASSPNPNPDTQYF | TRBV18
CASSIRLDYNEQFF | TRBV19
CAASDVAGIQYF | TRBV24-1
CASSSQTSGYEQYF | TRBV5-1
CASSDLQLEAFF | TRBV12-3/TRBV12-4
CASRPTGQGRIEKLFF | TRBV27
CASSEGTGSTDTQYF | TRBV2
CSASVEGSSNQPQHF | TRBV20-1
CASSLLGQGGGYTF | TRBV28
CASSIATGYQETQYF | TRBV11-3
CASSKKSGQYEQYF | TRBV9
CACHTATGSPLHF | TRBV30
CASSLWGSSAQETQYF | TRBV12-3/TRBV12-4
CASSEVGTGAYEQYF | TRBV6-1
CASSPQATPAYEQYF | TRBV18
CASSTIPGANVLTF | TRBV12-3/TRBV12-4
CSAAAGSSYEQYF | TRBV20-1
CAWSLRVSYNEQFF | TRBV30
CASSQGSPLLGEKLFF | TRBV12-3/TRBV12-4
CASTSRNYGYTF | TRBV6-1
CASRRTGYGYTF | TRBV6-1
CSVLTGGYEQYF | TRBV29-1
CASSSTTSGGRNTQYF | TRBV12-3/TRBV12-4
CASSQDPKVSPLHF | TRBV4-1
CASRPVMTSNQPQHF | TRBV19
CASSQGQGLAVTDTQYF | TRBV3-1
CASAGTGDYSEQFF | TRBV6-1
CASSQVWNEKLFF | TRBV4-2
CASTLAGTPTSTDTQYF | TRBV7-2
CASKGLAEGGYEQYF | TRBV10-2
CASSERDFQETQYF | TRBV7-9
CASSQDRRGAGYTF | TRBV3-1
CASSPPGTGSSYTF | TRBV18
CASSVDGTGNYNEQFF | TRBV9
CASSYSGVNNSPLHF | TRBV6-5
CAISESTGQGASTDTQYF | TRBV10-3
CASSFRVEVGELFF | TRBV6-1
CASSLESGMNTEAFF | TRBV7-9
CASSSRLAGYNEQFF | TRBV7-6
CSVRPRESYNEQFF | TRBV20-1
CSARGPGLAGGRTDTQYF | TRBV20-1
CASSQDVVGGPTFDTQYF | TRBV4-1
CASSLADRGLYEQYF | TRBV7-2
CASSPTDGELFF | TRBV4-1
CSARVAGPATNEKLFF | TRBV20-1
CASSQGGPTEAFF | TRBV3-1
CASSLRSSGNTGELFF | TRBV11-2